This T cell receptor beta chain derives from a study of cytomegalovirus exposure and HLA in healthy donors. Overall study: There were 100 million to 130 million unique TCR beta sequences, drawn from about 190 million T cells, in an earlier analysis.

The primer mix had 60 Vbeta and 13 Jbeta primers. Here immunoSEQ multiplex PCR was the method, and the copy in TCRdb shows in-frame clones only, minus some. The sample contains fewer than 250,000 clones, around 83% of which appear only once. The CDR3 sequence is 16 residues long. The trim removed 7 bases at V and 5 bases at J, leaving 12 bases unmatched. The V gene's germline CDR1 is MDHEN and CDR2 SYDVKM. The genes are TRBV28 and TRBJ2-5; 11 bases are shared with TRBD2. The sample comprised PBMCs. This clonotype was obtained from a girl aged 10 to 17 in good health and CMV-seronegative. DNA of the CDR3: TGTGCCAGCATTCGCGTAGCGGGGGGGGGTTGGGAGACCCAGTACTTC. It is translated as CASIRVAGGGWETQYF.